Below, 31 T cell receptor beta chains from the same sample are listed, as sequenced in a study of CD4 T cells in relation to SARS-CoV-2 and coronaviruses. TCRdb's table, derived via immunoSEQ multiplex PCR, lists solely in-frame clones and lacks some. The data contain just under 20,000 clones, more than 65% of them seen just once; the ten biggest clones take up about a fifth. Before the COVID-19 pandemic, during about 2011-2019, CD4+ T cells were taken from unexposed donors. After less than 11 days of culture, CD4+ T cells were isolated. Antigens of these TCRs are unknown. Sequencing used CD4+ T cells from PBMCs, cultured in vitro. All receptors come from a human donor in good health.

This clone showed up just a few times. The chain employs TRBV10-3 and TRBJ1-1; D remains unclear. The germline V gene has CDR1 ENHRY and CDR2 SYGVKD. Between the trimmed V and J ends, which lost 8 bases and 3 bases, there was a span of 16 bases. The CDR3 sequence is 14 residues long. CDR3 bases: TGTGCCATCCGCGAAACGGGAGTGTACACTGAAGCTTTCTTT. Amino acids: CAIRETGVYTEAFF.

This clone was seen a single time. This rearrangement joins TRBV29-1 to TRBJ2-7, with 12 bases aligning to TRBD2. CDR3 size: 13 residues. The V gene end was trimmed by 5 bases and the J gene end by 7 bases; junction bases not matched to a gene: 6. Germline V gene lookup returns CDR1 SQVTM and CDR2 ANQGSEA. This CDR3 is CSVKTSGSGEQYF. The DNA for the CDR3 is TGCAGCGTTAAGACTAGCGGGAGTGGTGAGCAGTACTTC.

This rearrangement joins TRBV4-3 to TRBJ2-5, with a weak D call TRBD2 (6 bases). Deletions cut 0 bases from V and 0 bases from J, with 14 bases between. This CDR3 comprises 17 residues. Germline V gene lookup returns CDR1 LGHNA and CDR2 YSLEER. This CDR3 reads CASSQDSGRRYQETQYF. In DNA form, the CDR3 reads TGCGCCAGCAGCCAAGATAGCGGCAGAAGGTACCAAGAGACCCAGTACTTC.

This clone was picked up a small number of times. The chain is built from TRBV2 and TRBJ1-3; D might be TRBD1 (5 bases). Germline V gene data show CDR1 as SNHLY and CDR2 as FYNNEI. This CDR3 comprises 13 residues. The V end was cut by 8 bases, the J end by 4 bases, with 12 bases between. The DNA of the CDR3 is TGTGCCAGCGTCCTCAGGGCAGGAAACACCATATATTTT. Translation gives CASVLRAGNTIYF.

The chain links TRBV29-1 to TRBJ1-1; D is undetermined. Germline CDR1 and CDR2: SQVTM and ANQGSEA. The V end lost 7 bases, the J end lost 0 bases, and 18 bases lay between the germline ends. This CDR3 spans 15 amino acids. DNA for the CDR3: TGCAGCGCTGTCAGAACTCCTAACATGAACACTGAAGCTTTCTTT. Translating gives CSAVRTPNMNTEAFF.

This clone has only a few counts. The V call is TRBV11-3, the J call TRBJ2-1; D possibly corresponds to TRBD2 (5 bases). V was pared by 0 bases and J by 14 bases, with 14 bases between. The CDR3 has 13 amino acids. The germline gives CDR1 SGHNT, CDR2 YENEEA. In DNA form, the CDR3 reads TGTGCCAGCAGCTTAGATTCAAGGGAGAACAAGTTCTTC. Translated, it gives CASSLDSRENKFF.

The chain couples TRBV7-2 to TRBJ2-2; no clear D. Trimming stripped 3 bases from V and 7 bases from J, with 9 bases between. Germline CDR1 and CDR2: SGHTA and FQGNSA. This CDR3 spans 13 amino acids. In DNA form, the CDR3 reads TGTGCCAGCAGCTTCGGGTTTAGCGGGGAGCTGTTTTTT. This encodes CASSFGFSGELFF.

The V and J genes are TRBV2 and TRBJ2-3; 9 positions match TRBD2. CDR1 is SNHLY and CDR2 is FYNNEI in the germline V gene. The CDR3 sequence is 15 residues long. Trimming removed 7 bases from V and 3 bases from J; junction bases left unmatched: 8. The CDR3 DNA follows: TGTGCCAGCAACCTCCGGAGCGGGGGGACAGATACGCAGTATTTT. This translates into CASNLRSGGTDTQYF.

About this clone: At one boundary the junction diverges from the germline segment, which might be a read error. The CDR3 loop reads CASSLDGTQTSHEQYF. For the CDR3, the DNA is TGTGCCAGCAGCTTAGATGGGACGCAGACCTCCCACGAGCAGTACTTC. The chain has TRBV11-2 and TRBJ2-7; D possibly uses TRBD1 or TRBD2 (5 bases each). CDR3 length: 16 amino acids. Looked up from germline, CDR1 is SGHAT and CDR2 is FQNNGV. Complete variable domain (other parts from reference TRBV11-2 and TRBJ2-7): EAGVAQSPRYKIIEKRQSVAFWCNPISGHATLYWYQQILGQGPKLLIQFQNNGVVDDSQLPKDRFSAERLKGVDSTLKIQPAKLEDSAVYLCASSLDGTQTSHEQYFGPGTRLTVT.

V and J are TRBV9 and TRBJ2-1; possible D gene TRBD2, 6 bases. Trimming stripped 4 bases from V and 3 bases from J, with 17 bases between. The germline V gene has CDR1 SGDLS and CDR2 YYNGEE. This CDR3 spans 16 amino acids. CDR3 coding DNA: TGTGCCAGCAGCCCGGGACTCCCCCCCGACTACAATGAGCAGTTCTTC. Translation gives CASSPGLPPDYNEQFF.

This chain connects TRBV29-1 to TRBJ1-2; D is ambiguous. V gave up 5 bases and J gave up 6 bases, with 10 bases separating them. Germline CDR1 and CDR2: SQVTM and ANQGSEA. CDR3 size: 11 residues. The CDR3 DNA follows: TGCAGCGTTCCCCCTGAGGATGGCTACACCTTC. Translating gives CSVPPEDGYTF. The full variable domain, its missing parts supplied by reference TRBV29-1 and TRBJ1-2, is SAVISQKPSRDICQRGTSLTIQCQVDSQVTMMFWYRQQPGQSLTLIATANQGSEATYESGFVIDKFPISRPNLTFSTLTVSNMSPEDSSIYLCSVPPEDGYTFGSGTRLTVV.

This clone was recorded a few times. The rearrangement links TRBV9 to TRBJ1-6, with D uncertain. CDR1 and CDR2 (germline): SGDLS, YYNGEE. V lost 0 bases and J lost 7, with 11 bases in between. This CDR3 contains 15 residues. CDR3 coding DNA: TGTGCCAGCAGCGTAGGGTACAGCGAAAATTCACCCCTCCACTTT. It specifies CASSVGYSENSPLHF.

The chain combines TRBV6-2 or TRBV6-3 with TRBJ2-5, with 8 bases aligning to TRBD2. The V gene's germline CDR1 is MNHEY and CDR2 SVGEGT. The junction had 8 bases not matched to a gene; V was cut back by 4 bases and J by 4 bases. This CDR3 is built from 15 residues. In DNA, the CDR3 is TGTGCCAGCAGTTTTTTGCGGGGGGCTCGAGAGACCCAGTACTTC. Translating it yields CASSFLRGARETQYF.

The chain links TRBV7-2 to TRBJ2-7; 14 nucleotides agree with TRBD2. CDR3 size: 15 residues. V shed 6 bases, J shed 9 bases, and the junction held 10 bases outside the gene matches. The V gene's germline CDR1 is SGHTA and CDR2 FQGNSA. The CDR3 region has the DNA TGTGCCAGCAGAGACGGACTAGCGGGAGGATCAGGGCAGTACTTC. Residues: CASRDGLAGGSGQYF.

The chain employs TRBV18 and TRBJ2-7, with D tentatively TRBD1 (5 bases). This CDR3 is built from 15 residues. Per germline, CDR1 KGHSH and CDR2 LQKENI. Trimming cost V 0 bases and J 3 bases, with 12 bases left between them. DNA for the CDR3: TGTGCCAGCTCACCACCGCCCTTCCAGGGCTACGAGCAGTACTTC. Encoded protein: CASSPPPFQGYEQYF.

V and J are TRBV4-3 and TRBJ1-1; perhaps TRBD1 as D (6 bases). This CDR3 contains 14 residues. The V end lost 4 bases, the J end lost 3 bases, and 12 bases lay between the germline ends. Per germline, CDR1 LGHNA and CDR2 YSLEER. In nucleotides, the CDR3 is TGCGCCAGCAGCCCAGAGGGGGGGTACACTGAAGCTTTCTTT. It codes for CASSPEGGYTEAFF.

The CDR3, as DNA: TGTGCCAGCAGTCTCAGCGGTTACAATGAGCAGTTCTTC. Its protein product is CASSLSGYNEQFF. The chain is built from TRBV28 and TRBJ2-1; D perhaps matches TRBD2 (5 bases). Germline CDR1 reads MDHEN; CDR2 reads SYDVKM. The germline V and J ends were trimmed by 5 bases and 4 bases, with 9 bases remaining between them. The CDR3 is 13 amino acids.

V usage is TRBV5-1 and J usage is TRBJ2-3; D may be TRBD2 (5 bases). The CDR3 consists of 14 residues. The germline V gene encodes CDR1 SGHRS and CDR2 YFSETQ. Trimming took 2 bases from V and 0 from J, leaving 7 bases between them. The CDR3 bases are TGCGCCAGCAGCTTACCTAGCAGCACAGATACGCAGTATTTT. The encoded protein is CASSLPSSTDTQYF.

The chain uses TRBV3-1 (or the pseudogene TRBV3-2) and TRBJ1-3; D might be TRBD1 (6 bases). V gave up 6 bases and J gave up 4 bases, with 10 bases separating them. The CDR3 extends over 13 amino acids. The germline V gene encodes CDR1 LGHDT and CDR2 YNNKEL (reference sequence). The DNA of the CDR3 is TGTGCCAGCAGGGGACATGCGGGAAACACCATATATTTT. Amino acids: CASRGHAGNTIYF.

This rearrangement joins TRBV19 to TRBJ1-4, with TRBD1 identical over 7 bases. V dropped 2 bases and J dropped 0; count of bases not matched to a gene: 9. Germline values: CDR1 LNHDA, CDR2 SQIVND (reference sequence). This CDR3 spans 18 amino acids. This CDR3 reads CASSITVSRGATNEKLFF. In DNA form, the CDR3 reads TGTGCCAGTAGTATAACTGTGAGCAGGGGGGCAACTAATGAAAAACTGTTTTTT.

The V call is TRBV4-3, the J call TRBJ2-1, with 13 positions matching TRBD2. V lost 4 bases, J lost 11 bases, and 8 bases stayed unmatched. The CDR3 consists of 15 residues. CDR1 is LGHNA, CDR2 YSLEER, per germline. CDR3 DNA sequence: TGCGCCAGCAGCCGTGTAGGGACTAGCGGGGAGAAGCAGTTCTTC. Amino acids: CASSRVGTSGEKQFF.

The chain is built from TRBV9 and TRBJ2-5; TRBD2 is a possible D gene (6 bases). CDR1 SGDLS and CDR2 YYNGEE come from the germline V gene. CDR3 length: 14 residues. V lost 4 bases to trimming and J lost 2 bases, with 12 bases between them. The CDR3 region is CASSHGGAQETQYF. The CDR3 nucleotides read TGTGCCAGCAGCCATGGAGGGGCGCAAGAGACCCAGTACTTC.

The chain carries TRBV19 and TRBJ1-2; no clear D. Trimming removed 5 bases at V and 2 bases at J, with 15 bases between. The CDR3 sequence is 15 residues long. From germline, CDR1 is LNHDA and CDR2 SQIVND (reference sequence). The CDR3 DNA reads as TGTGCCAGTAGTCCTATAGGCTTGCCAAACTATGGCTACACCTTC. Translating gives CASSPIGLPNYGYTF. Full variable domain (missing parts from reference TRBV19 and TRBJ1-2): DGGITQSPKYLFRKEGQNVTLSCEQNLNHDAMYWYRQDPGQGLRLIYYSQIVNDFQKGDIAEGYSVSREKKESFPLTVTSAQKNPTAFYLCASSPIGLPNYGYTFGSGTRLTVV.

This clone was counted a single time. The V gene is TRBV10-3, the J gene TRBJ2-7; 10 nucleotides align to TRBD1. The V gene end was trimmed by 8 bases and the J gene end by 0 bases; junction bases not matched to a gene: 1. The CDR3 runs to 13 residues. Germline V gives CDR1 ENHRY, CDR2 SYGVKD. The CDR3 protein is CAIGTGASYEQYF. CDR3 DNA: TGTGCCATCGGGACAGGGGCCTCCTACGAGCAGTACTTC.

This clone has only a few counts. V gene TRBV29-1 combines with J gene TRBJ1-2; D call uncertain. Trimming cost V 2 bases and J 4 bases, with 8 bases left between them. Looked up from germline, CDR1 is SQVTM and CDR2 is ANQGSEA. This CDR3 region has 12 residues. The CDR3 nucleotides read TGCAGCGTTGAAACCCTGGGCTATGGCTACACCTTC. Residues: CSVETLGYGYTF.

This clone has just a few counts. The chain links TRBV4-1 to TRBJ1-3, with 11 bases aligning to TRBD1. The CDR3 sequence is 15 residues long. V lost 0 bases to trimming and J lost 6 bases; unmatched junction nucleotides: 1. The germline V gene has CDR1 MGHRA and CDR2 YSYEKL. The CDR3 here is CASSQDGQGANTIYF. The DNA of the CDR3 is TGCGCCAGCAGCCAAGATGGACAGGGGGCAAACACCATATATTTT.

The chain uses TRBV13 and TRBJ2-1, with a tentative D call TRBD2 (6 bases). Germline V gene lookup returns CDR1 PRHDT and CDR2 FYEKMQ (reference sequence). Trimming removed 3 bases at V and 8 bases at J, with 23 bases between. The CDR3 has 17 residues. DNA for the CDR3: TGTGCCAGCAGCTTTCCCCCTACTAGCAGTTCCCACGATGAGCAGTTCTTC. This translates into CASSFPPTSSSHDEQFF. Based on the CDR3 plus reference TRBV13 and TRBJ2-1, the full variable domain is AAGVIQSPRHLIKEKRETATLKCYPIPRHDTVYWYQQGPGQDPQFLISFYEKMQSDKGSIPDRFSAQQFSDYHSELNMSSLELGDSALYFCASSFPPTSSSHDEQFFGPGTRLTVL.

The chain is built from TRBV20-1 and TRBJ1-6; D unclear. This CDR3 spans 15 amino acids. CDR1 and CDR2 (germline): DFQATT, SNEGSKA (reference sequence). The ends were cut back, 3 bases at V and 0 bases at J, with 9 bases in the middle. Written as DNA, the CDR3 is TGCAGTGCTAGTATAGGCAGCTCCTATAATTCACCCCTCCACTTT. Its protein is CSASIGSSYNSPLHF.

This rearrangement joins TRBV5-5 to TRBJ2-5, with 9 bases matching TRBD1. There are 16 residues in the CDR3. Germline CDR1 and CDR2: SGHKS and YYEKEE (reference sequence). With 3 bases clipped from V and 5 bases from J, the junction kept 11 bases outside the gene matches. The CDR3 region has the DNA TGTGCCAGCAGCTCCCCTCGGGACAGGGCAGCGGAGACCCAGTACTTC. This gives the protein CASSSPRDRAAETQYF.

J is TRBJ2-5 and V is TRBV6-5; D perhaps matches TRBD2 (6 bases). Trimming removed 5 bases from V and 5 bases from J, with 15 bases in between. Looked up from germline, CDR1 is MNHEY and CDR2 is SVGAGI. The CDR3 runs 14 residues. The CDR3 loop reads CASSPGGGVETQYF. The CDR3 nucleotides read TGTGCCAGCAGTCCGGGTGGCGGGGTCGAGACCCAGTACTTC.

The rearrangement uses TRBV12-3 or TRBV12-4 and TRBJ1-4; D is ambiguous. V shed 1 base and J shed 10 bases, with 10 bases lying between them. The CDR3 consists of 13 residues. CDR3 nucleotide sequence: TGTGCCAGCAGTTTAGGAGGGTTTGGAAAACTGTTTTTT. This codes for CASSLGGFGKLFF.